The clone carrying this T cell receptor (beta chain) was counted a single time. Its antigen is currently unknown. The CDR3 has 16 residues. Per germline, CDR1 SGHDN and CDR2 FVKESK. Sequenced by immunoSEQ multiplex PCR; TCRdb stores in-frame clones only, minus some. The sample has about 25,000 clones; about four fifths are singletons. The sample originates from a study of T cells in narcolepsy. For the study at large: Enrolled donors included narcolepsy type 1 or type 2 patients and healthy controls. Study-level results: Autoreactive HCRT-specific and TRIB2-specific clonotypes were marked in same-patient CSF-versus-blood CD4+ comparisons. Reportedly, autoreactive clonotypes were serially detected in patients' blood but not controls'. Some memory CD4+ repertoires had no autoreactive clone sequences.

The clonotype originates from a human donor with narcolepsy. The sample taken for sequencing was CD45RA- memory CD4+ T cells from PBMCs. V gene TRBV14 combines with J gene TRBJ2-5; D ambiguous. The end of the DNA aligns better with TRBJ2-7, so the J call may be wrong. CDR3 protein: CASRLGPARSSDEQYF. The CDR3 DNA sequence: TGTGCCAGCAGGTTAGGGCCCGCCCGGAGTTCCGACGAGCAGTACTTC.